The present TCR beta chain was sequenced within a study of CD8 T cells in Susac syndrome. CDR3 length: 15 residues. Looked up from germline, CDR1 is SGDLS and CDR2 is YYNGEE. An amount of RNA that ranged from roughly 0.5 to 1 ug was reverse transcribed with random hexamers. Multiplex immunoSEQ PCR targeted 54 Vbeta and 13 Jbeta TCR beta segments. TCRdb used MiXCR to reprocess the immunoSEQ multiplex PCR reads, holding one entry per CDR3 protein. The sample lists 200,000 to 250,000 distinct CDR3 sequences, roughly 90% occurring once. Concerning this clonotype itself: Germline and junction disagree at one end, which may indicate a read error.

The chain is built from TRBV9 and TRBJ2-2, with 7 bases that match TRBD2. Source material: CD8+ T cells from PBMCs. This clonotype originated in a human donor with multiple sclerosis. CDR3 amino acids: CASRLSGASTGKLFF. Written as DNA, the CDR3 is TGTGCCAGCAGACTCAGCGGGGCCTCCACCGGGAAGCTGTTTTTT. Combining the CDR3 with reference TRBV9 and TRBJ2-2 gives the whole variable domain DSGVTQTPKHLITATGQRVTLRCSPRSGDLSVYWYQQSLDQGLQFLIQYYNGEERAKGNILERFSAQQFPDLHSELNLSSLELGDSALYFCASRLSGASTGKLFFGEGSRLTVL.